Listed here is a single TCR beta chain. This clonotype was recorded many times. Its antigen specificity is not known. No qualities accompany the bases; no much larger clone lies one base away. For repertoire sequencing, the TCR beta CDR3 regions were amplified from RNA transcripts. A first-round RT-PCR used HTBI primers with the Qiagen OneStep RT-PCR kit, followed by a second-round multiplex PCR, size selection and purification. Sequencing of the libraries was carried out on an Illumina HiSeq2000 in paired-end mode with 100 bp reads. On the study's bioinformatics: SOAPnuke was used to process the reads, throwing out any read that had adapters, had uncalled bases, had a mean Phred below 15, or lacked an exact constant-primer or identifier match. High-quality paired reads were merged with COPE v1.2.5. Clonotypes were defined as unique nucleotide sequences and were aligned to IMGT TRB V, D and J references using MiTCR v1.1. Only V-J combinations with frequency above 0.0001 were analysed, covering approximately 99% of repertoires. A TCR clonal expansion and chaos score per V-J combination was defined as the ratio of F50 clonal expansion to chaos observed in the TCRdist matrix. Features were reduced by Welch's t-statistics and random forest to about a dozen V-J combinations, which fed a naive Bayes classifier. Thyroid-blood repertoire similarity was quantified with the Morisita-Horn index. TCRdb took the public reads, trimmed them with fastp at Q25, ran MiXCR for clone calling and kept in-frame beta chains. Identical CDR3 protein sequences are pooled into one entry, listed with their most common genes and DNA. TCRdb, not the authors, supplied the V and J calls. For this sample there are some 520,000 distinct CDR3 sequences; roughly 14% appear just once. About 10% of the sample is in the top ten clones.

The ophthalmopathy patients had moderately to severely active disease, with a Clinical Activity Score of 3 or higher, a NOSPECS grade of 4 or higher, and a disease duration of less than 3 months. Patients were excluded if they had other autoimmune diseases, uncontrolled infections, pregnancy or lactation. Clinical symptoms, serum thyroxine, TRAb, thyroid ultrasound and orbital computed tomography formed the basis of the diagnosis. Ficoll-Paque density gradient centrifugation was used to isolate PBMCs from approximately 11 ml of fresh peripheral blood. Total RNA was extracted using Trizol reagent, and RNA quality was checked on an Agilent 2100 Bioanalyzer. After removal of 6 bases from V and 0 bases from J, the junction retains 5 bases not matched to a gene. Spanning cysteine to phenylalanine, the CDR3 consists of 16 amino acids. Solely the CDR3 DNA is kept, with 48 bases framed from the first base. Looking up the germline V gene yields CDR1 MNHNS and CDR2 SASEGT.

The entry originates in a study of Graves' ophthalmopathy and Graves' hyperthyroidism (dated by TCRdb to the late 2010s). In the study overall: Peripheral blood was collected at initial diagnosis, before any treatment. To tell Graves' ophthalmopathy apart from Graves' hyperthyroidism, and to predict which patients would progress to ophthalmopathy, the study relied on TCR beta repertoire signatures. To explore V-J signatures distinguishing ophthalmopathy from hyperthyroidism, a discovery set of about 99 patients (about 41 ophthalmopathy, 55 to 60 stable hyperthyroidism) was enrolled. An independent validation cohort comprised roughly 20 hyperthyroidism patients and 15 to 17 patients who later progressed from hyperthyroidism to ophthalmopathy. In total, approximately 140 blood samples were TCR-sequenced: 40 to 45 ophthalmopathy, under 85 hyperthyroidism and 17 hyperthyroidism-to-ophthalmopathy patients. In roughly six hyperthyroidism patients, the T-cell repertoire of thyroid tissue was compared with the T-cell repertoire of blood. For training and testing, the approximately 92 patients in the discovery cohort were randomly divided in a 7:3 ratio. Following sample collection, hyperthyroidism patients were given methimazole at a starting dose of 30 mg daily, and ophthalmopathy patients were given high-dose intravenous methylprednisolone.

General conclusions and limits of the study: In validation, the model predicted ophthalmopathy progression with less than 71% sensitivity and less than 80% specificity; roughly eleven predicted patients were CT-confirmed with GO in a median of 6.5 months. Most of the expanded thyroid clonotypes with a frequency above 0.001 were also detected in blood, and it was suggested that the thyroid immune response may be reflected by blood repertoires. No statistical method was used to predetermine the sample size, and group allocation was not hidden from the investigators. In cross-validation, the 13-signature model distinguished ophthalmopathy from stable hyperthyroidism with 85% to 90% sensitivity and about 84% specificity, and in the test set the corresponding values were 80% and 75%.

The receptor comes from a woman aged 25-40 years with Graves' ophthalmopathy. Donor details come from another sample of the same person, matched by shared clones. The V gene is TRBV6-1 and the J gene is TRBJ1-5; 10 bases in the middle match TRBD1. Sequenced sample: blood. The DNA reads as follows: TGTGCCAGCAGCCAAGGGACAGGGGATAGCAATCAGCCCCAGCATTTT. Protein translation: CASSQGTGDSNQPQHF.